This is a list of T cell receptor beta chains from one sample in a study of PD-1 blockade in classical Hodgkin lymphoma. TCRdb keeps only in-frame clones here, not all; method: immunoSEQ multiplex PCR. In the table there are 12,000 or so clones, around 90% of which are singletons. This specimen was peripheral blood mononuclear cells (PBMCs), taken at baseline. These receptor sequences come from a human donor with classical Hodgkin lymphoma. Each CDR3 is given with its conserved first and last residue. The order of the fields is D gene, J gene, V gene, clone size, CDR3 DNA, CDR3 protein. D genes are given only for firm matches. Clone size is not always given. Where it is, it says once, few, many or a class for expanded clones.

D gene: NA
J gene: TRBJ1-2
V gene: TRBV30
clone size: NA
CDR3 DNA: TGTGCCTGGAGTGGACTAGGAGCTCGGGACGGGGGGGGCTACACCTTC
CDR3 protein: CAWSGLGARDGGGYTF

D gene: TRBD1
J gene: TRBJ2-5
V gene: TRBV28
clone size: NA
CDR3 DNA: TGTGCCAGCAGCTTAACGACAGGGATGGTTCAAGAGACCCAGTACTTC
CDR3 protein: CASSLTTGMVQETQYF

D gene: NA
J gene: TRBJ2-3
V gene: TRBV9
clone size: NA
CDR3 DNA: TGTGCCAGCAGCGTAGAAGGTAGCACAGATACGCAGTATTTT
CDR3 protein: CASSVEGSTDTQYF

D gene: NA
J gene: TRBJ2-1
V gene: TRBV30
clone size: NA
CDR3 DNA: TGTGCCTGGAGTGTAGATAGCGGTGCCAACAATGAGCAGTTCTTC
CDR3 protein: CAWSVDSGANNEQFF

D gene: NA
J gene: TRBJ1-1
V gene: TRBV29-1
clone size: NA
CDR3 DNA: TGCAGCGTTTATCTGGTTGAAGCTTTCTTT
CDR3 protein: CSVYLVEAFF

D gene: TRBD1
J gene: TRBJ2-7
V gene: TRBV12-5
clone size: NA
CDR3 DNA: TGTGCTAGTGGTTTGAGTGGGACAGGGGGCTTAACGTACTTC
CDR3 protein: CASGLSGTGGLTYF

D gene: NA
J gene: TRBJ2-6
V gene: TRBV7-2
clone size: NA
CDR3 DNA: TGTGCCAGCAGCTACAGTCGACGACAAAGTCGGGCCAACGTCCTGACTTTC
CDR3 protein: CASSYSRRQSRANVLTF

D gene: TRBD1
J gene: TRBJ2-5
V gene: TRBV19
clone size: NA
CDR3 DNA: TGTGCCAGTAGTATAGATAGGGGACAGGGGCTCCAAGAGACCCAGTACTTC
CDR3 protein: CASSIDRGQGLQETQYF

D gene: NA
J gene: TRBJ2-1
V gene: TRBV19
clone size: NA
CDR3 DNA: TGTGCCAGTAGTAGATTCGGTCGAGGGGGATATTTGCAGTTCTTC
CDR3 protein: CASSRFGRGGYLQFF

D gene: NA
J gene: TRBJ1-2
V gene: TRBV7-9
clone size: NA
CDR3 DNA: TGTGCCAGCAGCTTAGACAGCTATGGCTACACCTTC
CDR3 protein: CASSLDSYGYTF

D gene: TRBD1
J gene: TRBJ2-5
V gene: TRBV19
clone size: NA
CDR3 DNA: TGTGCCAGTAGTAGGGACAGGGGAGAGACCCAGTACTTC
CDR3 protein: CASSRDRGETQYF

D gene: NA
J gene: TRBJ1-2
V gene: TRBV11-1
clone size: NA
CDR3 DNA: TGTGCCAGCAGCCCACGAGTCGAGACGGGCTATGGCTACACCTTC
CDR3 protein: CASSPRVETGYGYTF

D gene: TRBD2
J gene: TRBJ2-5
V gene: TRBV9
clone size: NA
CDR3 DNA: TGTGCCAGCAGCGTAGGACTAGCTCAAGAGACCCAGTACTTC
CDR3 protein: CASSVGLAQETQYF

D gene: TRBD1
J gene: TRBJ1-2
V gene: TRBV2
clone size: NA
CDR3 DNA: TGTGCCAGCAGCCAAGACGGACAGGAACCTAACTATGGCTACACCTTC
CDR3 protein: CASSQDGQEPNYGYTF

D gene: TRBD1
J gene: TRBJ2-7
V gene: TRBV2
clone size: NA
CDR3 DNA: TGTGCCAGCAGCCGGGACAGGGGGCCTGTGCAGTACTTC
CDR3 protein: CASSRDRGPVQYF

D gene: TRBD2
J gene: TRBJ2-7
V gene: TRBV5-8
clone size: once
CDR3 DNA: TGTGCCAGCAGCACGACTAGCGGGAGGGTCTACGAGCAGTACTTC
CDR3 protein: CASSTTSGRVYEQYF

D gene: TRBD1
J gene: TRBJ2-7
V gene: TRBV10-3
clone size: NA
CDR3 DNA: TGTGCCATCAGTGAAGGTTTAGGGGGCCCCTACGAGCAGTACTTC
CDR3 protein: CAISEGLGGPYEQYF

D gene: TRBD2
J gene: TRBJ2-1
V gene: TRBV5-6
clone size: NA
CDR3 DNA: TGTGCCAGCGGCCTTAATACCGGGGGGGCTAACAATGAGCAGTTCTTC
CDR3 protein: CASGLNTGGANNEQFF

D gene: TRBD1
J gene: TRBJ2-7
V gene: TRBV2
clone size: once
CDR3 DNA: TGTGCCAGCAAGCAGGACAGGGTCAACTACGAGCAGTACTTC
CDR3 protein: CASKQDRVNYEQYF

D gene: TRBD2
J gene: TRBJ2-6
V gene: TRBV13
clone size: NA
CDR3 DNA: TGTGCCAGCAGCCCCACCGTTAGCGGGAGGGCTAGTGGGGCCAACGTCCTGACTTTC
CDR3 protein: CASSPTVSGRASGANVLTF

D gene: NA
J gene: TRBJ2-7
V gene: TRBV4-1
clone size: NA
CDR3 DNA: TGCGCCAGCAGCCAAGATAGAGCGGCAGGGGAAAGGGACGAGCAGTACTTC
CDR3 protein: CASSQDRAAGERDEQYF

D gene: NA
J gene: TRBJ2-7
V gene: TRBV2
clone size: NA
CDR3 DNA: TGTGCCAGCAAGGACGGGGCTTACTACGAGCAGTACTTC
CDR3 protein: CASKDGAYYEQYF

D gene: NA
J gene: TRBJ1-6
V gene: TRBV27
clone size: NA
CDR3 DNA: TGTGCCAGCAGTTTATGGGGGGGTAATTCACCCCTCCACTTT
CDR3 protein: CASSLWGGNSPLHF

D gene: NA
J gene: TRBJ2-7
V gene: TRBV5-4
clone size: NA
CDR3 DNA: TGTGCCAGCACCAACCAGGGGACGCTATACGAGCAGTACTTC
CDR3 protein: CASTNQGTLYEQYF

D gene: NA
J gene: TRBJ2-5
V gene: TRBV20-1
clone size: NA
CDR3 DNA: TGCAGTGGGCAGCACCAAGAGACCCAGTACTTC
CDR3 protein: CSGQHQETQYF

D gene: TRBD2
J gene: TRBJ2-3
V gene: TRBV6-1
clone size: NA
CDR3 DNA: TGTGCCAGCAGTGAAGCGCTTCGGGGGGGGAGTCGCACAGATACGCAGTATTTT
CDR3 protein: CASSEALRGGSRTDTQYF

D gene: TRBD2
J gene: TRBJ2-3
V gene: TRBV12-5
clone size: NA
CDR3 DNA: TGTGCTAGTGGTTTGGTAGCGGGAGGGCCCTGGGCGTATTTT
CDR3 protein: CASGLVAGGPWAYF

D gene: NA
J gene: TRBJ2-7
V gene: TRBV14
clone size: NA
CDR3 DNA: TGTGCCAGCAGCGGGGCTAATTCGGGGGAGCAGTACTTC
CDR3 protein: CASSGANSGEQYF